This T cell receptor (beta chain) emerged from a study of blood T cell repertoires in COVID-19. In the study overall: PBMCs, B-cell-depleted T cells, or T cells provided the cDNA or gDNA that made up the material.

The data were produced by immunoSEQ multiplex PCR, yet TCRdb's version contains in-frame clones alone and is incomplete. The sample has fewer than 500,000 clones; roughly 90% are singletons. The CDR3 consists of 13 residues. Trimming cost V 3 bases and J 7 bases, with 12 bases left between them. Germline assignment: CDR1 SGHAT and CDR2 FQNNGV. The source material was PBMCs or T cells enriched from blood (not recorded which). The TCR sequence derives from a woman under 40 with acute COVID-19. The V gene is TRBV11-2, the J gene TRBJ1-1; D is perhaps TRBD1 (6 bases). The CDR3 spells CASSFRGGGEAFF. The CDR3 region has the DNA TGTGCCAGCAGCTTTAGGGGGGGTGGTGAAGCTTTCTTT.